One sample yielded the 17 T cell receptor beta chains listed below, sequenced in a study of siplizumab effects on memory and regulatory T cells. The table came from immunoSEQ multiplex PCR; TCRdb's copy has only in-frame clones and leaves some out. The sample has about 72,000 clones, 91% seen once. Sequencing used CD8+ T cells sorted from blood. These receptor sequences come from a human donor in good health.

The genes are TRBV4-2 and TRBJ1-2; D not resolved. The CDR3 consists of 15 residues. V gave up 0 bases and J gave up 7 bases, with 15 bases separating them. Germline values: CDR1 LGHNA, CDR2 YNFKEQ. The CDR3 DNA sequence: TGTGCCAGCAGCCAAGATATAACGGGGTACGGTGGCTACACCTTC. Translation: CASSQDITGYGGYTF.

This chain uses TRBV29-1 with TRBJ2-7, with D maybe TRBD2 (6 bases). The CDR3 totals 14 residues. Germline CDR1 is SQVTM and CDR2 is ANQGSEA. V lost 4 bases to trimming and J lost 6 bases, with 19 bases between them. The DNA of the CDR3 is TGCAGCGTTGTGCTCGGGACTCAGACAGCCGAGCAGTACTTC. It codes for CSVVLGTQTAEQYF.

Of note for this clone: At one end the junction does not follow the germline gene, possibly because of a read error. This chain connects TRBV5-4 to TRBJ2-1, with D perhaps TRBD2 (5 bases). CDR1 and CDR2 from the germline V gene are SGHNT and YYREEE (reference sequence). This CDR3 is built from 16 residues. The CDR3 here is CASSLPYLNGPSLMVF. The CDR3 region has the DNA TGTGCCAGCAGCTTGCCCTACCTAAACGGGCCTAGCCTAATGGTCTTC.

This chain connects TRBV5-1 to TRBJ2-7, with 7 bases that match TRBD1. Germline V gives CDR1 SGHRS, CDR2 YFSETQ. V was pared by 4 bases and J by 2 bases, with 0 bases of the junction left unmatched. This CDR3 comprises 12 residues. The CDR3 reads CASSDRAYEQYF. CDR3 coding DNA: TGCGCCAGCAGCGACAGGGCCTACGAGCAGTACTTC.

The J gene is TRBJ2-1, the V gene TRBV19; 11 bases agree with TRBD1. Looked up from germline, CDR1 is LNHDA and CDR2 is SQIVND (reference sequence). The V and J ends lost 3 bases and 6 bases, in that order; junction bases with no gene match: 4. The CDR3 length is 15 residues. CDR3 bases: TGTGCCAGTAGTATCGGGACAGGGGGTGCCAATGAGCAGTTCTTC. Its protein is CASSIGTGGANEQFF.

The V and J genes are TRBV27 and TRBJ2-1, with 7 positions matching TRBD2. V trimming: 6 bases; J trimming: 4 bases; junction bases outside the gene matches: 12. There are 16 residues in the CDR3. Germline CDR1 and CDR2: MNHEY and SMNVEV (reference sequence). CDR3 protein: CASSSHLAELYNEQFF. Written as DNA, the CDR3 is TGTGCCAGCAGCTCTCATCTAGCGGAGCTTTACAATGAGCAGTTCTTC.

The rearrangement links TRBV7-9 to TRBJ2-5; TRBD2 matches at 13 bases. With V trimmed by 5 bases and J by 3 bases, 9 bases remained unmatched. The germline CDR1 and CDR2 sequences are SEHNR and FQNEAQ (reference sequence). The length of the CDR3 is 17 residues. CDR3 residues: CASSRTGTSGDKETQYF. In DNA, the CDR3 is TGTGCCAGCAGCCGAACCGGGACTAGCGGGGATAAAGAGACCCAGTACTTC.

This chain uses TRBV5-4 with TRBJ2-2; D unclear. V lost 0 bases and J lost 13, with 7 bases in between. Germline V gene data show CDR1 as SGHNT and CDR2 as YYREEE (reference sequence). The CDR3 totals 11 residues. The CDR3 DNA is TGTGCCAGCAGCTTGGACTCCGCGCTGTTTTTT. It yields the protein CASSLDSALFF. Supplemented by reference TRBV5-4 and TRBJ2-2, the full variable domain reads ETGVTQSPTHLIKTRGQQVTLRCSSQSGHNTVSWYQQALGQGPQFIFQYYREEENGRGNFPPRFSGLQFPNYSSELNVNALELDDSALYLCASSLDSALFFGEGSRLTVL.

The gene calls are TRBV27 and TRBJ1-4; tentatively, D is TRBD1 (5 bases). The length of the CDR3 is 16 residues. The germline V gene encodes CDR1 MNHEY and CDR2 SMNVEV (reference sequence). V shed 4 bases and J shed 0 bases, with 12 bases lying between them. CDR3 loop: CASSSAGYATNEKLFF. CDR3 DNA: TGTGCCAGCAGTTCTGCAGGGTATGCAACTAATGAAAAACTGTTTTTT. The full variable domain, completed using reference TRBV27 and TRBJ1-4, is EAQVTQNPRYLITVTGKKLTVTCSQNMNHEYMSWYRQDPGLGLRQIYYSMNVEVTDKGDVPEGYKVSRKEKRNFPLILESPSPNQTSLYFCASSSAGYATNEKLFFGSGTQLSVL.

This sequence joins TRBV7-8 and TRBJ1-1; D might be TRBD1 (5 bases). Germline V gene sequence: CDR1 SGHVS, CDR2 FQNEAQ. V lost 5 bases and J lost 4, with 14 bases in between. This CDR3 has 14 residues. The CDR3, as DNA: TGTGCCAGCAGCCCCGGAGGAGGGACCACTGAAGCTTTCTTT. Protein product: CASSPGGGTTEAFF.

The chain combines TRBV2 with TRBJ2-7; 7 bases agree with TRBD1. Per the germline V gene, CDR1 is SNHLY and CDR2 is FYNNEI. Unmatched junction bases numbered 5, after V lost 8 bases and J lost 1 base. CDR3 length: 13 amino acids. CDR3 nucleotide sequence: TGTGCCAGCGGGACAGACTATTCCTACGAGCAGTACTTC. It yields the protein CASGTDYSYEQYF. The full variable domain, with the rest looked up from reference TRBV2 and TRBJ2-7, is EPEVTQTPSHQVTQMGQEVILRCVPISNHLYFYWYRQILGQKVEFLVSFYNNEISEKSEIFDDQFSVERPDGSNFTLKIRSTKLEDSAMYFCASGTDYSYEQYFGPGTRLTVT.

This clone was detected only once. This chain links TRBV9 with TRBJ2-2, with D possibly being TRBD2 (5 bases). This CDR3 has 17 amino acids. V was clipped by 7 bases and J by 4 bases, with 23 bases between them. Germline V gene sequence: CDR1 SGDLS, CDR2 YYNGEE. The CDR3, as DNA: TGTGCCAGCGCCTTAAATAAGGAGGTCATTTTCACCGGGGAGCTGTTTTTT. This gives the protein CASALNKEVIFTGELFF. Full variable domain (outside the CDR3, taken from reference TRBV9 and TRBJ2-2): DSGVTQTPKHLITATGQRVTLRCSPRSGDLSVYWYQQSLDQGLQFLIQYYNGEERAKGNILERFSAQQFPDLHSELNLSSLELGDSALYFCASALNKEVIFTGELFFGEGSRLTVL.

The rearrangement links TRBV7-8 to TRBJ1-2; D may be TRBD1 (5 bases). Trimming left V 8 bases short and J 3 bases short, with 10 bases between. The CDR3 has 12 amino acids. Germline lookup yields CDR1 SGHVS and CDR2 FQNEAQ. The CDR3 region is CASAGTDYGYTF. Written as DNA, the CDR3 is TGTGCCAGCGCCGGGACGGACTATGGCTACACCTTC.

The chain employs TRBV9 and TRBJ2-2; D is uncertain. The CDR3 runs to 13 residues. V was trimmed by 3 bases and J by 7 bases, leaving 10 bases between them. Germline V gene sequence: CDR1 SGDLS, CDR2 YYNGEE. Written as DNA, the CDR3 is TGTGCCAGCAGCGCATATAGTGGCGGGGAGCTGTTTTTT. It translates to CASSAYSGGELFF.

CDR3 amino acids: CASSLPRQARGPDTQYF. For the CDR3, the DNA is TGTGCCAGCAGCCTACCAAGACAGGCACGGGGCCCAGATACGCAGTATTTT. The gene calls are TRBV7-2 and TRBJ2-3; tentative D call: TRBD1 (6 bases). Trimming cost V 5 bases and J 4 bases, with 22 bases left between them. Germline CDR1 reads SGHTA; CDR2 reads FQGNSA. This CDR3 has 17 residues.

CDR3 in amino acids: CASSPGGTGELFF. DNA for the CDR3: TGTGCCAGCAGTCCGGGGGGGACCGGGGAGCTGTTTTTT. The chain combines TRBV6-5 with TRBJ2-2; TRBD2 aligns across 8 bases. V gave up 5 bases and J gave up 5 bases; unmatched junction bases: 1. Germline V gene sequence: CDR1 MNHEY, CDR2 SVGAGI. The CDR3 totals 13 residues.

This clone has only one observation. The chain links TRBV18 to TRBJ2-3, with D perhaps TRBD1 or TRBD2 (5 bases each). Trimming pared 3 bases from V and 4 bases from J, leaving 14 bases between. The CDR3 sequence is 15 residues long. Germline CDR1 is KGHSH and CDR2 is LQKENI. Written as DNA, the CDR3 is TGTGCCAGCTCACCGGGGGTCTCCTTGGCAGATACGCAGTATTTT. This sequence encodes CASSPGVSLADTQYF.